Presented here are 24 T cell receptor beta chains from one specimen sequenced in a study of cytomegalovirus exposure and HLA in healthy donors. In the PCR, 60 Vbeta and 13 Jbeta primers were used. Repertoires were generated with immunoSEQ multiplex PCR, while TCRdb's copy carries only in-frame clones and drops some. The sample contains 130,000 or so clones, about 61% of which appear only once. Sequenced sample: PBMCs. These TCRs come from a woman between 35 and 50 years old in good health and CMV-seronegative.

This clone was seen only a few times. This chain uses TRBV7-9 with TRBJ1-6; a weak D match, TRBD1 (6 bases). This CDR3 has 14 amino acids. Deletions cut 3 bases from V and 7 bases from J, with 10 bases between. The germline V gene has CDR1 SEHNR and CDR2 FQNEAQ (reference sequence). Here the CDR3 DNA reads TGTGCCAGCAGCTTTGGGGGCCCCAATTCACCCCTCCACTTT. Translating gives CASSFGGPNSPLHF. The full variable domain, in which reference TRBV7-9 and TRBJ1-6 provide the parts outside the CDR3, is DTGVSQNPRHKITKRGQNVTFRCDPISEHNRLYWYRQTLGQGPEFLTYFQNEAQLEKSRLLSDRFSAERPKGSFSTLEIQRTEQGDSAMYLCASSFGGPNSPLHFGNGTRLTVT.

This chain joins TRBV30 and TRBJ2-5; 8 bases match TRBD2. The V gene's germline CDR1 is GTSNPN and CDR2 SVGIG (reference sequence). This CDR3 spans 15 amino acids. The V gene end was trimmed by 2 bases and the J gene end by 4 bases; junction bases not matched to a gene: 9. CDR3 nucleotide sequence: TGTGCCTGGAGTCCGTTGGCGGGGGGCCGAGAGACCCAGTACTTC. Amino acid sequence: CAWSPLAGGRETQYF.

This clone occurred a few times. The CDR3 region is CASSRGVNNQPQHF. DNA for the CDR3: TGTGCCAGCAGTCGCGGGGTGAACAATCAGCCCCAGCATTTT. The chain recombines TRBV6-5 with TRBJ1-5, with D unresolved. Germline V gene lookup returns CDR1 MNHEY and CDR2 SVGAGI. Trimming stripped 5 bases from V and 3 bases from J, with 11 bases between. The CDR3 length is 14 residues.

V is TRBV6-5 and J is TRBJ1-5; no clear D. V was pared by 5 bases and J by 7 bases, with 12 bases between. Germline V gene data show CDR1 as MNHEY and CDR2 as SVGAGI. CDR3 length: 13 amino acids. CDR3 amino acids: CASSPARSQPQHF. CDR3 DNA sequence: TGTGCCAGCAGTCCGGCCCGGAGCCAGCCCCAGCATTTT.

This clone occurred a few times. The CDR3 sequence is CATRTPTGYGYTF. The CDR3, as DNA: TGTGCCACCAGAACACCGACAGGCTATGGCTACACCTTC. The genes are TRBV15 and TRBJ1-2; TRBD1 is a possible D gene (6 bases). The V gene lost 6 bases and the J gene lost 4 bases, with 12 bases spanning the gap. Germline CDR1 is LNHNV and CDR2 is YYDKDF (reference sequence). The CDR3 is 13 residues long.

V usage is TRBV18 and J usage is TRBJ1-1; tentative D call: TRBD1 (5 bases). V was cut by 4 bases and J by 2 bases, with 11 bases left in between. The V gene's germline CDR1 is KGHSH and CDR2 LQKENI. CDR3 length: 14 amino acids. CDR3 in DNA: TGTGCCAGCTCACTTTTAGGGGCCAACACTGAAGCTTTCTTT. This codes for CASSLLGANTEAFF.

Concerning this clone itself: Other DNA sequences in the same sample also yield this CDR3. The gene calls are TRBV18 and TRBJ1-1, with D possibly being TRBD1 (6 bases). The CDR3 contains 14 residues. Germline V gene sequence: CDR1 KGHSH, CDR2 LQKENI. Trimming removed 6 bases at V and 2 bases at J, with 13 bases between. The CDR3 DNA follows: TGTGCCAGCTCGCCCGGGACACCTAACACTGAAGCTTTCTTT. Translating it yields CASSPGTPNTEAFF.

The V gene is TRBV10-1, the J gene TRBJ2-3, with D possibly matching TRBD1 (5 bases). This CDR3 comprises 13 residues. The V and J ends lost 8 bases and 1 base respectively, with 10 bases between them. CDR1 is WNHNN and CDR2 is SYGVQD in the germline V gene (reference sequence). DNA of the CDR3: TGCGCCAGCTGCGAAGGGGGCACAGATACGCAGTATTTT. It is translated as CASCEGGTDTQYF.

The chain joins TRBV5-1 to TRBJ2-3; TRBD2 aligns across 7 bases. The germline CDR1 and CDR2 sequences are SGHRS and YFSETQ. CDR3 length equals 13 residues. Trimming removed 4 bases from V and 2 bases from J; junction bases left unmatched: 1. The CDR3 loop is CASSRGVTDTQYF. The CDR3 DNA is TGCGCCAGCAGCCGGGGGGTCACAGATACGCAGTATTTT.

The genes are TRBV25-1 and TRBJ1-1; D uncertain. Germline CDR1 and CDR2: MGHDK and SYGVNS. V was cut by 3 bases and J by 6 bases, with 11 bases left in between. CDR3 size: 13 residues. In nucleotides, the CDR3 is TGTGCCAGCAGTGACCTTGCGGTCCCTGAAGCTTTCTTT. It is translated as CASSDLAVPEAFF.

Written as DNA, the CDR3 is TGTGCCAGCAGCCAATTCAGGGCTGATACGCAGTATTTT. Protein product: CASSQFRADTQYF. The V and J genes are TRBV14 and TRBJ2-3, with D possibly being TRBD1 (5 bases). The V and J ends lost 2 bases and 6 bases respectively, with 9 bases between them. CDR1 is SGHDN, CDR2 FVKESK, per germline. The CDR3 runs 13 residues.

The gene calls are TRBV2 and TRBJ2-1, with 9 bases fitting TRBD1. The germline CDR1 and CDR2 sequences are SNHLY and FYNNEI. J lost 9 bases, V lost 5 bases, and 14 bases had no gene match. The CDR3 consists of 16 residues. The CDR3 here is CASSLRGGQGQSEQFF. CDR3 nucleotide sequence: TGTGCCAGCAGTTTAAGAGGTGGACAGGGGCAGAGTGAGCAGTTCTTC.

The J gene is TRBJ1-1, the V gene TRBV29-1; the match to TRBD1 covers 8 bases. The germline CDR1 and CDR2 sequences are SQVTM and ANQGSEA. V trimming: 1 base; J trimming: 3 bases; junction bases outside the gene matches: 7. The CDR3 totals 15 residues. This CDR3 reads CSVEGKTGAHTEAFF. Here the CDR3 DNA reads TGCAGCGTTGAAGGGAAGACAGGGGCCCACACTGAAGCTTTCTTT.

This chain connects TRBV27 to TRBJ2-2; D possibly corresponds to TRBD2 (6 bases). With 5 bases removed from V and 7 bases from J, the gap between germline ends came to 17 bases. CDR1 and CDR2 (germline): MNHEY, SMNVEV (reference sequence). The CDR3 loop spans 15 amino acids. In nucleotides, the CDR3 is TGTGCCAGCAGTCTGGTTCCGCGGGGAAGCGGGGAGCTGTTTTTT. Protein product: CASSLVPRGSGELFF.

The CDR3 reads CAWSAGNTEAFF. In DNA, the CDR3 is TGTGCCTGGAGCGCCGGGAACACTGAAGCTTTCTTT. The chain links TRBV30 to TRBJ1-1; no definite D call. Between the trimmed V and J ends, which lost 3 bases and 1 base, there was a span of 6 bases. This CDR3 is 12 amino acids long. The germline V gene has CDR1 GTSNPN and CDR2 SVGIG (reference sequence).

V gene TRBV7-2 combines with J gene TRBJ1-3, with 9 bases matching TRBD1. Germline CDR1 SGHTA, CDR2 FQGNSA. V shed 5 bases, J shed 3 bases, and the junction held 5 bases outside the gene matches. The CDR3 length is 15 residues. CDR3 sequence reads: CASSPGQGDGNTIYF. CDR3 nucleotide sequence: TGTGCCAGCAGCCCGGGACAGGGAGATGGAAACACCATATATTTT.

This clone was counted only a few times. V gene TRBV30 combines with J gene TRBJ2-3, with 7 bases lining up with TRBD2. Trimming cost V 4 bases and J 8 bases; bases outside gene matches: 18. The CDR3 contains 16 residues. The germline V gene has CDR1 GTSNPN and CDR2 SVGIG (reference sequence). CDR3 nucleotides: TGTGCCTGGACTTCTGTAGGAGCGGGGCCCTCGGGTACGCAGTATTTT. It specifies CAWTSVGAGPSGTQYF.

J is TRBJ2-1 and V is TRBV6-5, with 8 bases fitting TRBD1. The germline V gene encodes CDR1 MNHEY and CDR2 SVGAGI. This CDR3 contains 14 residues. Unmatched junction bases numbered 3, after V lost 2 bases and J lost 6 bases. This CDR3 is CASSYLGQGNEQFF. CDR3 DNA: TGTGCCAGCAGTTACCTAGGACAGGGCAATGAGCAGTTCTTC.

Details on this clone: Different DNA sequences within this sample yield the same CDR3. The chain carries TRBV19 and TRBJ2-7; D is perhaps TRBD1 (6 bases). Germline CDR1 reads LNHDA; CDR2 reads SQIVND (reference sequence). CDR3 size: 13 residues. The ends were cut back, 6 bases at V and 5 bases at J, with 14 bases in the middle. This CDR3 is CASRPGHLHEQYF. The CDR3 region has the DNA TGTGCCAGTAGGCCGGGACACCTCCACGAGCAGTACTTC.

This clone occurred a few times. This sequence joins TRBV20-1 and TRBJ2-5; D call uncertain. The V gene lost 2 bases and the J gene lost 5 bases, with 3 bases spanning the gap. From germline, CDR1 is DFQATT and CDR2 SNEGSKA (reference sequence). The CDR3 runs to 10 residues. The CDR3 here is CSARLETQYF. CDR3 in DNA: TGCAGTGCTAGACTTGAGACCCAGTACTTC.

The V and J genes are TRBV30 and TRBJ1-1; perhaps TRBD1 as D (5 bases). CDR1 GTSNPN and CDR2 SVGIG come from the germline V gene (reference sequence). V dropped 5 bases and J dropped 0 bases, with 13 bases sitting between them. The CDR3 totals 14 residues. The CDR3 protein is CAWDSPSMNTEAFF. The CDR3 DNA reads TGTGCCTGGGACAGTCCATCAATGAACACTGAAGCTTTCTTT.

Points on this clone: An end of the junction differs from the germline gene, which may be a read error. The chain carries TRBV10-3 and TRBJ2-3; 8 nucleotides agree with TRBD1. Germline V gives CDR1 ENHRY, CDR2 SYGVKD. The CDR3 runs 12 residues. The CDR3: CAISGTGQDIYF. The CDR3 DNA is TGTGCCATCAGTGGAACGGGACAGGACATCTACTTT.

The CDR3 spells CASGQGLGNEKLFF. CDR3 coding DNA: TGTGCCAGCGGCCAGGGTTTAGGAAATGAAAAACTGTTTTTT. The chain combines TRBV28 with TRBJ1-4, with D perhaps TRBD1 (5 bases). Germline values: CDR1 MDHEN, CDR2 SYDVKM. The CDR3 spans 14 residues. Trimming removed 8 bases at V and 5 bases at J, with 15 bases between.

The chain employs TRBV29-1 and TRBJ2-7, with TRBD1 matching 9 bases. After removal of 5 bases from V and 4 bases from J, the junction contained 12 bases not matched to a gene. Germline CDR1 reads SQVTM; CDR2 reads ANQGSEA. The CDR3 loop spans 15 amino acids. In DNA, the CDR3 is TGCAGCGTTTCCTTCCTCGGGACAGGGAGTTACGAGCAGTACTTC. Its protein product is CSVSFLGTGSYEQYF.